The 19 T cell receptor beta chains below come from one sample, sequenced in a study of T-cell memory formation after mild COVID-19. From the 5' RACE reads, TCRdb called clonotypes with MiXCR, one entry per CDR3 protein. The sample has around 340,000 distinct CDR3 sequences; around an eighth are singletons. Sequencing input: PBMCs or a T cell subset sorted from them (not recorded which). The receptors here all came from a man aged 18-30 years who had mild COVID-19 (a few samples of this study predate the infection). Cell type and time point are not known.

The chain is built from TRBV7-2 and TRBJ2-1, with TRBD1 as a possible D gene (5 bases). The CDR3 extends over 13 amino acids. Germline assignment: CDR1 SGHTA and CDR2 FQGNSA. Trimming left V 5 bases short and J 8 bases short, with 13 bases between. This chain's CDR3 is CASSGQGRDEQFF. The DNA of the CDR3 is TGTGCCAGCAGCGGGCAGGGCCGAGATGAGCAGTTCTTC.

V is TRBV6-2 or TRBV6-3 and J is TRBJ2-7; possibly TRBD1 for D (7 bases). This CDR3 region has 16 residues. Germline V gene lookup returns CDR1 MNHEY and CDR2 SVGEGT. Trimming cost V 10 bases and J 0 bases, with 22 bases left between them. The CDR3: CATLPRGAASSYEQYV. CDR3 sequence (DNA): TGTGCCACCCTCCCCAGGGGGGCGGCCTCCTCCTACGAGCAGTACGTC.

This clonotype was found a few times. This chain uses TRBV5-1 with TRBJ2-1; 7 positions agree with TRBD2. Losses at the gene ends were 1 base for V and 2 bases for J; bases not matched to a gene: 6. This CDR3 has 16 residues. From germline, CDR1 is SGHRS and CDR2 YFSETQ. CDR3 sequence: CASSLLGGGTYNEQFF. The CDR3 nucleotides are TGCGCCAGCAGCTTGTTAGGCGGGGGTACCTACAATGAGCAGTTCTTC.

The gene calls are TRBV7-2 and TRBJ2-1; TRBD1 matches 7 bases. J gave up 8 bases and V 6 bases, and 1 base lay outside the gene matches. Germline lookup yields CDR1 SGHTA and CDR2 FQGNSA. The CDR3 runs 11 residues. The CDR3: CASRGQHEQFF. CDR3 DNA: TGTGCCAGCAGGGGACAGCATGAGCAGTTCTTC.

The gene calls are TRBV12-5 and TRBJ2-3; weak D call: TRBD2 (5 bases). V was shortened by 7 bases and J by 4 bases, with 12 bases between the two germline ends. The germline CDR1 and CDR2 sequences are LGHNT and FRNRAP. This CDR3 contains 13 residues. In DNA form, the CDR3 reads TGTGCTAGTGTGGTTGCGAGGGCAGATACGCAGTATTTT. Its protein is CASVVARADTQYF.

In this sample, this clonotype turned up many times. V gene TRBV3-1 combines with J gene TRBJ2-3, with D perhaps matching TRBD1 (6 bases). CDR1 is LGHDT and CDR2 is YNNKEL in the germline V gene (reference sequence). V lost 4 bases, J lost 2 bases, and 13 bases lay in between. The CDR3 loop spans 15 amino acids. The CDR3: CASSLRTDNTDTQYF. CDR3 nucleotides: TGTGCCAGCAGCCTTCGGACAGACAACACAGATACGCAGTATTTT.

This clonotype has just a few counts. The V call is TRBV7-3, the J call TRBJ2-3; D might be TRBD2 (5 bases). Germline CDR1 and CDR2: SGHTA and FQGTGA. This CDR3 spans 16 amino acids. V lost 5 bases, J lost 2 bases, and 17 bases lay in between. The CDR3 region is CASSLGIGADTDTQYF. CDR3 DNA: TGTGCCAGCAGCCTTGGAATTGGAGCGGACACAGATACGCAGTATTTT.

V and J are TRBV7-9 and TRBJ2-7, with unresolved D. CDR1 is SEHNR and CDR2 is FQNEAQ in the germline V gene (reference sequence). V gave up 1 base and J gave up 4 bases, with 8 bases separating them. CDR3 length: 13 residues. Here the CDR3 DNA reads TGTGCCAGCAGCTTAGGGGCGTATTACGAGCAGTACGTC. Its protein product is CASSLGAYYEQYV.

This clonotype was counted many times. The V gene is TRBV20-1, the J gene TRBJ2-5, with D possibly TRBD2 on 6 matching bases. This CDR3 is 16 amino acids long. CDR1 and CDR2 from the germline V gene are DFQATT and SNEGSKA (reference sequence). The V end was cut by 0 bases, the J end by 7 bases, with 21 bases between. CDR3 sequence reads: CSARDPRQMGAGTQYF. The CDR3 region has the DNA TGCAGTGCTAGAGACCCCCGACAGATGGGAGCGGGGACCCAGTACTTC.

Written as DNA, the CDR3 is TGTGCCAGCAGTTACATGTCTAGCGGTTACAATGAGCAGTTCTTC. It is translated as CASSYMSSGYNEQFF. V and J are TRBV6-5 and TRBJ2-1; 7 nucleotides align to TRBD2. This CDR3 comprises 15 residues. V lost 2 bases, J lost 4 bases, and 5 bases stayed unmatched. From germline, CDR1 is MNHEY and CDR2 SVGAGI.

The chain links TRBV6-2 or TRBV6-3 to TRBJ1-1, with D unclear. The CDR3 is 14 residues long. Deletions cut 1 base from V and 10 bases from J, with 16 bases between. The V gene's germline CDR1 is MNHEY and CDR2 SVGEGT. The CDR3 DNA is TGTGCCAGCAGTTACTGGCCGGGGTCGGTCGGAGCTTTCTTT. Protein: CASSYWPGSVGAFF.

This clonotype was detected a few times. The V gene is TRBV19, the J gene TRBJ1-1, with D perhaps matching TRBD1 (5 bases). Germline CDR1 LNHDA, CDR2 SQIVND (reference sequence). This CDR3 spans 13 amino acids. The V end was cut by 9 bases, the J end by 5 bases, with 16 bases between. CDR3 in DNA: TGTGCCAGCCAAGACTCAGGGAGTACTGAAGCTTTCTTT. Its protein product is CASQDSGSTEAFF.

This clonotype was recorded many times. The CDR3 spells CASSLDRAAGELFF. As DNA, the CDR3 is TGCGCCAGCAGCTTGGACAGGGCGGCCGGGGAGCTGTTTTTT. The chain combines TRBV5-1 with TRBJ2-2; D perhaps matches TRBD1 (6 bases). Trimming pared 0 bases from V and 6 bases from J, leaving 9 bases between. CDR3 length equals 14 residues. The germline V gene encodes CDR1 SGHRS and CDR2 YFSETQ.

This clonotype was seen a handful of times. This CDR3 is CASSQEQGAYSYNSPLHF. The CDR3 bases are TGTGCCAGCAGCCAAGAACAGGGGGCCTACTCCTATAATTCACCCCTCCACTTT. The chain recombines TRBV4-2 with TRBJ1-6, with 9 bases matching TRBD1. The CDR3 spans 18 residues. The junction had 3 bases not matched to a gene; V was cut back by 0 bases and J by 0 bases. Germline values: CDR1 LGHNA, CDR2 YNFKEQ.

The table lists this clonotype with a few counts. The rearrangement links TRBV5-1 to TRBJ1-4; the match to TRBD1 covers 7 bases. CDR3 size: 16 residues. J lost 7 bases, V lost 4 bases, and 13 bases had no gene match. Germline CDR1 is SGHRS and CDR2 is YFSETQ. The DNA for the CDR3 is TGCGCCAGCAGCACGGGACAGCCGAGAAACCTTGAAAAACTGTTTTTT. Its translation: CASSTGQPRNLEKLFF.

The chain employs TRBV7-9 and TRBJ2-1; weak D call: TRBD2 (6 bases). CDR1 is SEHNR and CDR2 is FQNEAQ in the germline V gene (reference sequence). There are 16 residues in the CDR3. V shed 1 base and J shed 8 bases, with 18 bases lying between them. CDR3 sequence reads: CASSLGREVLIDEQFF. The CDR3 coding sequence is TGTGCCAGCAGCTTAGGAAGGGAGGTTCTGATCGATGAGCAGTTCTTC.

The chain uses TRBV25-1 and TRBJ2-7, with D possibly TRBD1 on 5 matching bases. The V end was cut by 8 bases, the J end by 4 bases, with 9 bases between. CDR1 is MGHDK, CDR2 SYGVNS, per germline. The CDR3 runs 11 residues. CDR3 sequence: CASLGAYEQYF. Here the CDR3 DNA reads TGTGCCAGCTTAGGGGCTTACGAGCAGTACTTC.

This clonotype was counted many times. The rearrangement joins TRBV7-3 to TRBJ2-3; tentative D call: TRBD1 (5 bases). Germline V gives CDR1 SGHTA, CDR2 FQGTGA. The V end lost 5 bases, the J end lost 4 bases, and 13 bases lay between the germline ends. This CDR3 spans 14 amino acids. CDR3 region: CASSRAGLPDTQYF. DNA for the CDR3: TGTGCCAGCAGCCGGGCAGGGCTCCCAGATACGCAGTATTTT.

V usage is TRBV4-1 and J usage is TRBJ1-1, with a possible D match to TRBD1 (5 bases). The germline CDR1 and CDR2 sequences are MGHRA and YSYEKL. V lost 2 bases and J 5 bases, leaving 21 bases between the germline ends. This CDR3 has 17 residues. The CDR3 DNA is TGCGCCAGCAGCCAAAGCAGGGCACTCTCCCTGTGGACTGAAGCTTTCTTT. This encodes CASSQSRALSLWTEAFF.